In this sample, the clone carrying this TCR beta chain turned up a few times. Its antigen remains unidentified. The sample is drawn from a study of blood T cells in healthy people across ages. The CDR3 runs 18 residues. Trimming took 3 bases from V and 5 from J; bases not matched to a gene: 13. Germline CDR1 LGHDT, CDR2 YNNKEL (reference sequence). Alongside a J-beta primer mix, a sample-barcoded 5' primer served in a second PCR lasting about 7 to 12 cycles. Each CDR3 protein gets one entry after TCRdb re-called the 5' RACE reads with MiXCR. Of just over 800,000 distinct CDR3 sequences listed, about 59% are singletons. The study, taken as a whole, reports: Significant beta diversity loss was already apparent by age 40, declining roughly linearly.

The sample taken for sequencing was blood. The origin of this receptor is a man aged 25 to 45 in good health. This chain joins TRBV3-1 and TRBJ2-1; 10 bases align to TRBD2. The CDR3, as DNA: TGTGCCAGCAGCCATGGGGGTAGCGGGGGGCTGGGGCACAATGAGCAGTTCTTC. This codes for CASSHGGSGGLGHNEQFF.